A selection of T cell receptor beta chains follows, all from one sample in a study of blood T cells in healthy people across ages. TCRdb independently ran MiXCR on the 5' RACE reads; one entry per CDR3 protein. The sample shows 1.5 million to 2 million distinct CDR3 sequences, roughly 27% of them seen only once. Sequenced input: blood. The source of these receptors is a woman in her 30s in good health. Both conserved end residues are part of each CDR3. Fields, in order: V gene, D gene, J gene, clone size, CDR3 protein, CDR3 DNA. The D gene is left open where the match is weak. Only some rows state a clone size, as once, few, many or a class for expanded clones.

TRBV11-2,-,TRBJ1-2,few,CASSSDSRLRGYTF,TGTGCCAGCAGCTCCGACTCCCGACTGAGAGGCTACACCTTC
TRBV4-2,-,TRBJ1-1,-,CASNSPFDGPQNEAFF,TGTGCCAGCAACTCTCCGTTTGACGGACCCCAAAATGAAGCTTTCTTT
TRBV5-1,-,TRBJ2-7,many,CASSSNNYEQYF,TGCGCCAGCAGCTCGAACAACTACGAGCAGTACTTC
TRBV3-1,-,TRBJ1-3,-,CASSEDRSSGNTIYF,TGTGCCAGCAGCGAAGACAGGTCCTCTGGAAACACCATATATTTT
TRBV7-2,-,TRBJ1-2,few,CASSFKGGYGYTF,TGTGCCAGCAGCTTCAAGGGGGGCTATGGCTACACCTTC
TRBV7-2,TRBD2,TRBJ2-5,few,CASSVTSGGRQETQYF,TGTGCCAGCAGCGTTACTAGCGGGGGCAGACAAGAGACCCAGTACTTC
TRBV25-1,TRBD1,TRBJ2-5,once,CASSLRRDRGLETQYF,TGTGCCAGCAGCCTCAGGCGGGACAGGGGTTTGGAGACCCAGTACTTC
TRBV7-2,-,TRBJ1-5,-,CASSLIADNQPQHF,TGTGCCAGCAGCCTAATAGCTGACAATCAGCCCCAGCATTTT
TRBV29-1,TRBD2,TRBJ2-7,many,CSVDPGGGYEQYF,TGCAGCGTGGACCCGGGGGGGGGCTACGAGCAGTACTTC
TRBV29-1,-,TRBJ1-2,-,CSVALGLGGGYTF,TGCAGCGTTGCATTAGGGCTGGGGGGCGGCTACACCTTC
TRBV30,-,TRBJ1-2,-,CAWSVYRLYYGYTF,TGTGCCTGGAGTGTATACAGGCTCTACTATGGCTACACCTTC
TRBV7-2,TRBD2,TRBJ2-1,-,CASSFRAGGGYNEPFF,TGTGCCAGCAGCTTTAGGGCGGGAGGCGGCTACAATGAGCCGTTCTTC
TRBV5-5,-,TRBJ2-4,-,CASSAPPGDIQYF,TGTGCCAGCAGTGCCCCCCCAGGGGACATTCAGTACTTC
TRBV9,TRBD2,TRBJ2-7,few,CASSVDPSGGAYEQYF,TGTGCCAGCAGCGTGGATCCTAGCGGGGGGGCCTACGAGCAGTACTTC
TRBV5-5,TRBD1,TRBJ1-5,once,CASSPTGGQQPQHF,TGTGCCAGCAGCCCGACAGGGGGACAACAGCCCCAGCATTTT
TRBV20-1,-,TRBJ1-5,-,CSAGRDSNQPQHF,TGCAGTGCTGGGAGGGATAGCAATCAGCCCCAGCATTTT
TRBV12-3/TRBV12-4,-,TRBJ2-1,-,CASSESGSILSNEQFF,TGTGCCAGCAGTGAATCCGGGTCGATACTATCCAATGAGCAGTTCTTC
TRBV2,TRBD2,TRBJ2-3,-,CASGTSGAPDTQYF,TGTGCCAGCGGGACTAGCGGGGCCCCGGATACGCAGTATTTT
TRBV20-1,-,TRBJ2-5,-,CSAATITQETQYF,TGCAGTGCCGCGACTATAACACAAGAGACCCAGTACTTC
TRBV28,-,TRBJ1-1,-,CASSLDARVNTEAFF,TGTGCCAGCAGTTTAGATGCGCGGGTGAACACTGAAGCTTTCTTT
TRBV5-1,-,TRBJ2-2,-,CASSEGPRSTGELFF,TGCGCCAGCAGCGAGGGACCCCGGAGCACCGGGGAGCTGTTTTTT
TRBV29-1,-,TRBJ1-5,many,CSVAGGQGNQPQHF,TGCAGCGTTGCGGGAGGGCAGGGCAATCAGCCCCAGCATTTT
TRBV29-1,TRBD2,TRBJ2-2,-,CSVEDERGSTGELFF,TGCAGCGTTGAAGATGAGCGGGGAAGCACCGGGGAGCTGTTTTTT
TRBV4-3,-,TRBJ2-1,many,CASSQDRWGPRSHEQFF,TGCGCCAGCAGCCAAGATCGGTGGGGCCCTAGGTCCCATGAGCAGTTCTTC
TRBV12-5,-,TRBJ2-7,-,CASGLSVSHEQYF,TGTGCTAGTGGTTTGAGCGTCTCCCACGAGCAGTACTTC
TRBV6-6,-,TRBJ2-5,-,CASSYRTVGETQYF,TGTGCCAGCAGTTACAGGACTGTCGGGGAGACCCAGTACTTC
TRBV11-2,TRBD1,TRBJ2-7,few,CASSLGDSRSYEQYF,TGTGCCAGCAGCTTGGGGGACAGTCGCTCCTACGAGCAGTACTTC
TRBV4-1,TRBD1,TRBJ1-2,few,CASSQQTGDYGYTF,TGCGCCAGCAGCCAACAAACAGGGGATTATGGCTACACCTTC
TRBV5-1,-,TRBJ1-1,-,CASSRGAGVRNTEAFF,TGCGCCAGCAGCCGGGGCGCAGGGGTACGGAACACTGAAGCTTTCTTT
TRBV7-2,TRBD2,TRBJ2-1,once,CASSSPGLVGNEQFF,TGTGCCAGCAGCTCACCGGGACTAGTAGGCAATGAGCAGTTCTTC
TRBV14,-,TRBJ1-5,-,CASSQNLAGNQPQHF,TGTGCCAGCAGCCAAAACTTAGCGGGCAATCAGCCCCAGCATTTT
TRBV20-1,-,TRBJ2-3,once,CSARDRRDSTDTQYF,TGCAGTGCTAGAGATCGAAGGGATAGCACAGATACGCAGTATTTT
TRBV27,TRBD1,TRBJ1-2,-,CASSPRGGLYGYTF,TGTGCCAGCAGCCCCAGGGGGGGGCTCTATGGCTACACCTTC
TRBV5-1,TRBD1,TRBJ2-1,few,CASSLTTGTGHEQFF,TGCGCCAGCAGCCTCACGACCGGGACAGGGCACGAGCAGTTCTTC
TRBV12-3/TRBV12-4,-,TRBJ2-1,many,CASSPQNSYNEQFF,TGTGCCAGCAGTCCGCAAAACTCCTACAATGAGCAGTTCTTC
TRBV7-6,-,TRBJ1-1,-,CASSSGPRPAFF,TGTGCCAGCAGCTCGGGCCCACGACCGGCTTTCTTT
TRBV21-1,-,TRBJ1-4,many,CASSTSGRRAEKLFF,TGTGCCAGCAGCACCTCGGGACGGCGCGCTGAAAAACTGTTTTTT
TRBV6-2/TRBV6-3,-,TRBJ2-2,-,CASSYKGYTGELFF,TGTGCCAGCAGTTACAAGGGGTACACCGGGGAGCTGTTTTTT
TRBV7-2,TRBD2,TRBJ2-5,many,CASSLGPSGAETQYF,TGTGCCAGCAGCTTAGGGCCTAGCGGGGCGGAGACCCAGTACTTC